A single sample gave rise to the 5 T cell receptor beta chains below, sequenced in a study of Ad26.COV2.S vaccination and SARS-CoV-2 variants. Assay used: immunoSEQ multiplex PCR; TCRdb lists only in-frame clones, some missing. The repertoire holds over 400,000 clones, approximately 92% seen once, with about 2.5% in the top ten. Treatment here: around 19 received Ad26.COV2.S at low or high dose, single or two shots; about 5 received placebo; per-sample allocation not given. Sampling occurred on day 63 after the first vaccine or placebo injection. Sequencing used peripheral blood, obtained in a trial of Ad26.COV2.S vaccine versus placebo. The receptor set was obtained from a person aged 18-65 years who received the Ad26.COV2.S COVID-19 vaccine or a placebo.

The CDR3 nucleotides read TGTGCCAGCAGAACCGGAGGGACAGGGTCTGAAAAACTGTTTTTT. Its translation is CASRTGGTGSEKLFF. This chain uses TRBV6-5 with TRBJ1-4, with 9 bases fitting TRBD1. Per germline, CDR1 MNHEY and CDR2 SVGAGI. This CDR3 contains 15 residues. J lost 7 bases, V lost 6 bases, and 9 bases had no gene match.

The chain is built from TRBV6-1 and TRBJ1-2; unclear D gene. This CDR3 contains 14 residues. CDR1 is MNHNS, CDR2 SASEGT, per germline. The ends were cut back, 1 base at V and 1 base at J, with 7 bases in the middle. As DNA, the CDR3 is TGTGCCAGCAGTGAAGTGGGCGGTAACTATGGCTACACCTTC. This sequence encodes CASSEVGGNYGYTF.

This clone was counted only a few times. This chain connects TRBV18 to TRBJ2-7; unclear D gene. V lost 5 bases and J lost 0, with 8 bases in between. Germline V CDR1 and CDR2: KGHSH, LQKENI. The CDR3 has 13 residues. CDR3: CASSNSSSYEQYV. Written as DNA, the CDR3 is TGTGCCAGCTCAAATTCTTCCTCCTACGAGCAGTACGTC.

The rearrangement uses TRBV14 and TRBJ2-3; D is undetermined. CDR3 length equals 15 residues. Germline assignment: CDR1 SGHDN and CDR2 FVKESK. The V end was cut by 4 bases, the J end by 3 bases, with 14 bases between. The CDR3 DNA reads as TGTGCCAGCAGCCGAGACGTCGGTTGGACAGATACGCAGTATTTT. Residues: CASSRDVGWTDTQYF.

This sequence joins TRBV19 and TRBJ1-5, with a weak D call TRBD1 (5 bases). Between the trimmed V and J ends, which lost 1 base and 0 bases, there was a span of 13 bases. This CDR3 comprises 17 residues. Germline V gene lookup returns CDR1 LNHDA and CDR2 SQIVND (reference sequence). CDR3 bases: TGTGCCAGTAGTATAGTAGGTACAGGCAATAGCAATCAGCCCCAGCATTTT. This gives the protein CASSIVGTGNSNQPQHF.